This T cell receptor (beta chain) is drawn from a study of OX40 agonist ivuxolimab in advanced cancers. Study at large: As their treatment, patients were administered ivuxolimab, an agonistic anti-OX40 (CD134) antibody. It was permissible to have had prior anti-PD-1, anti-PD-L1 or anti-CTLA-4 therapy, and less than 45% had some. The mean age was roughly 60 years, ranging from 23 to 79, with 82.7% of participants male. Findings and caveats of the study: CD8+ T cells (on average) carried more expanded clones than CD4+ T cells.

A remark on this clone: Its antigen is currently unknown. The same CDR3 can be traced to other DNA sequences in this sample.

This CDR3 has 13 residues. Germline assignment: CDR1 MRHNA and CDR2 SNTAGT. Trimming pared 6 bases from V and 1 base from J, leaving 9 bases between. Assay used: immunoSEQ multiplex PCR; TCRdb lists only in-frame clones, some missing. Found here are 65,000 to 70,000 clones, about 82% of them singletons; the top ten hold roughly 10%. The chain combines TRBV6-4 with TRBJ1-1, with D possibly matching TRBD1 (6 bases). The source is an adult with an advanced solid tumor such as melanoma, head and neck, liver or kidney cancer. The sample here was CD4+ or CD8+ T cells sorted from blood, taken in a trial of the OX40 agonist ivuxolimab. CDR3: CASSLDRNTEAFF. CDR3 nucleotide sequence: TGTGCCAGCAGCCTGGACAGGAACACTGAAGCTTTCTTT.